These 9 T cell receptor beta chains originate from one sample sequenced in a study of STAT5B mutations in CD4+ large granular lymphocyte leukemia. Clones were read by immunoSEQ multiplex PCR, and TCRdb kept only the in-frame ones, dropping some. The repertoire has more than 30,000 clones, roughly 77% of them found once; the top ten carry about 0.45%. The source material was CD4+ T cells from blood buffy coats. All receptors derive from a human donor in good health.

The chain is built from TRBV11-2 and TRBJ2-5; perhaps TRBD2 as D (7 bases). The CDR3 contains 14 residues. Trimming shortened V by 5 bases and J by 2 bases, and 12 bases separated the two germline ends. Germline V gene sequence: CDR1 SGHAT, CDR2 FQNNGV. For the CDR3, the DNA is TGTGCCAGCAGCACTGGGGGGGCTCAAGAGACCCAGTACTTC. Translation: CASSTGGAQETQYF. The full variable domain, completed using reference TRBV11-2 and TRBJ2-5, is EAGVAQSPRYKIIEKRQSVAFWCNPISGHATLYWYQQILGQGPKLLIQFQNNGVVDDSQLPKDRFSAERLKGVDSTLKIQPAKLEDSAVYLCASSTGGAQETQYFGPGTRLLVL.

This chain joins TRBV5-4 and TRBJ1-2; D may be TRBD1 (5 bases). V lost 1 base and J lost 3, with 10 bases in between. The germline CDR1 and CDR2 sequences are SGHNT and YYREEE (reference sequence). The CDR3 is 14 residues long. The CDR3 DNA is TGTGCCAGCAGCTTGCCAGGGAGGGACTATGGCTACACCTTC. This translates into CASSLPGRDYGYTF.

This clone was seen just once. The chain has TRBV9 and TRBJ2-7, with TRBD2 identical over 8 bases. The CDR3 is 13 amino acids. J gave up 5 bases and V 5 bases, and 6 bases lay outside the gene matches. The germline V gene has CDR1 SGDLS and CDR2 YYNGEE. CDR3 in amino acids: CASSVTGGNEQYF. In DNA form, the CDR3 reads TGTGCCAGCAGTGTTACGGGGGGGAACGAGCAGTACTTC.

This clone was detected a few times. CDR3 residues: CAISESARGSSPLHF. The CDR3, as DNA: TGTGCCATCAGTGAGTCGGCCAGGGGTTCTTCACCCCTCCACTTT. The rearrangement uses TRBV10-3 and TRBJ1-6, with a possible D match to TRBD1 (6 bases). In germline, CDR1 is ENHRY, CDR2 SYGVKD. V lost 0 bases to trimming and J lost 9 bases, with 12 bases between them. The CDR3 is 15 residues long.

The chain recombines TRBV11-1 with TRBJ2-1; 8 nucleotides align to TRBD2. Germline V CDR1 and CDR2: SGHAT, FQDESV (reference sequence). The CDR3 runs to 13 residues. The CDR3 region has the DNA TGTGCGAGTTCGGGGGGGCGATACAATGAGCAGTTCTTC. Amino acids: CASSGGRYNEQFF.

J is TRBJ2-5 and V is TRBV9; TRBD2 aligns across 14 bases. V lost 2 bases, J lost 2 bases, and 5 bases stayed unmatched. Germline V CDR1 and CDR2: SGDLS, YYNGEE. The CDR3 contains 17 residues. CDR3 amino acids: CASSVGTSGGLQETQYF. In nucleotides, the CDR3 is TGTGCCAGCAGCGTCGGGACTAGCGGGGGCCTACAAGAGACCCAGTACTTC.

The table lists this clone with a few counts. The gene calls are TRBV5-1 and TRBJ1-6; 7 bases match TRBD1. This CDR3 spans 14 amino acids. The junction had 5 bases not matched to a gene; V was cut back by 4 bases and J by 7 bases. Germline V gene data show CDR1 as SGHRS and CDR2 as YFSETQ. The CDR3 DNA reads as TGCGCCAGCAGCACGGGGACAGAAAATTCACCCCTCCACTTT. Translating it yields CASSTGTENSPLHF.

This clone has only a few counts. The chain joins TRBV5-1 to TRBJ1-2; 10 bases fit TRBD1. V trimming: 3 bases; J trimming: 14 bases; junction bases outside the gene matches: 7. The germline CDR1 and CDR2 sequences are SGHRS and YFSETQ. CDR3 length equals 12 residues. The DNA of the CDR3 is TGCGCCAGCAGCTGGGGGACAGGGGAAGTTACCTTC. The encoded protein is CASSWGTGEVTF.

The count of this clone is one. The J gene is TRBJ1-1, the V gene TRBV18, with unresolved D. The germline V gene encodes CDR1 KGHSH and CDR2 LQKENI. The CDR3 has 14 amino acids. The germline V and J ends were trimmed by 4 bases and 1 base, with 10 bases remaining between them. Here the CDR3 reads CASSLLDANTEAFF. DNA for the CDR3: TGTGCCAGCTCACTCCTGGACGCGAACACTGAAGCTTTCTTT.